The clone carrying this TCR beta chain was seen once. The antigen is unknown. Regarding treatment: roughly ten-day PBMC culture with coronavirus spike peptide pools or control peptides (ViraFEST assay). Wells that each held around 2 million PBMCs were cultured with around 9.7 IU/ml IL-2 and 7.5 to 10 ug/ml peptide pools. An Oncomine TCR Beta short-read assay was used to sequence the DNA from cultured CD4+ T cells. Once CD4+ T cells had been cultured, genomic DNA was extracted from them. TCRdb called the PCR reads again in MiXCR, with one record for every CDR3 protein. The profile covers under 12,000 distinct CDR3 sequences, with about three quarters appearing a single time and approximately 11% taken by the ten largest. The data are from a study of vaccination and CD4 T cells after COVID-19. Across the study: The study drew post-COVID samples a median 101 days after diagnosis (range 35 to 161). The stimulus for the cells was overlapping spike peptides derived from SARS-CoV-2, HCoV-NL63, HCoV-OC43 and HCoV-229E.

CDR3 size: 14 residues. The V end was cut by 5 bases, the J end by 2 bases, with 16 bases between. Per the germline V gene, CDR1 is DFQATT and CDR2 is SNEGSKA (reference sequence). The sequence derives from a human donor who had recovered from COVID-19. The chain recombines TRBV20-1 with TRBJ2-7; tentatively, D is TRBD1 or TRBD2 (5 bases each). The specimen sequenced was CD4+ T cells from blood, cultured in vitro. The CDR3 spells CSAPRDAGTYEQYF. The CDR3 DNA reads TGCAGTGCTCCCCGGGACGCCGGGACCTACGAGCAGTACTTC.